Included here is one TCR beta chain sequence, with context. Its antigen is currently unknown. The data stem from a study of T cell clonotyping in hematopoietic cell transplantation. Study results and caveats: Few recipient clonotypes overlapped donors; over 97% were de novo at given depth. Pathologically expanded recipient clonotypes increased progressively from day 30 to day 180 as diversity fell.

The germline gives CDR1 SGHTA, CDR2 FQGTGA. Trimming cost V 5 bases and J 11 bases, with 16 bases left between them. The CDR3 sequence is 13 residues long. Sequencing was performed with immunoSEQ multiplex PCR; in TCRdb, only in-frame clones are kept and a portion is missing. This sample has about 5,000 clones, with roughly 72% found just once. The sequence came from a female patient aged 50 to 60 who had an allogeneic stem cell transplant, so the T cells may come from the graft donor. Some clones in this sample may be carry-over from other donors' samples. This specimen was PBMCs, taken 100 days after allogeneic stem cell transplant. The chain has TRBV7-3 and TRBJ2-1; D tentatively fits TRBD1 or TRBD2 (6 bases each). The CDR3 DNA reads as TGTGCCAGCAGCATCCTCGGGGGCGGGAAGCAGTTCTTC. Translated: CASSILGGGKQFF.